The 26 T cell receptor beta chains in this list originate from one sample, sequenced in a study of T cell clonality in common variable immunodeficiency. Only in-frame clones appear in the TCRdb table, and some are missing; sequencing was by immunoSEQ multiplex PCR. In total the sample includes about 42,000 clones, none of them seen once. Sequenced input: peripheral blood mononuclear cells. The source is a person aged 18 to 70 in good health.

This clone was counted ten times or more. The read ends 3 residues early relative to the CDR3; the germline J gene fills the gap. The V gene is TRBV5-6, the J gene TRBJ2-7, with a possible D match to TRBD1 (5 bases). V was clipped by 2 bases and J by 0 bases, with 9 bases between them. Germline CDR1 is SGHDT and CDR2 is YYEEEE. This CDR3 is built from 14 residues. The CDR3 here is CASSLFRDSYEQYF. Partial CDR3 DNA: TGTGCCAGCAGCTTATTCAGGGACTCCTACGAG.

This clone was seen many times. The chain's CDR3 is CASSIGEGRYGYTF. CDR3 DNA, as far as it was read: TGTGCCAGTAGTATAGGAGAAGGGCGCTATGGC. The genes are TRBV19 and TRBJ1-2; D gene unclear. The read falls 3 residues short of the CDR3 end, and the missing part is taken from the germline J gene. Germline-derived CDR1 and CDR2 are LNHDA and SQIVND (reference sequence). Trimming removed 1 base at V and 4 bases at J, with 10 bases between. CDR3 length: 14 residues.

This clone was seen repeatedly, ten times or more. The read terminates 3 residues ahead of where the CDR3 ends, so the germline J gene completes it. The genes are TRBV5-1 and TRBJ2-7; D gene ambiguous. There are 13 residues in the CDR3. The germline V gene encodes CDR1 SGHRS and CDR2 YFSETQ. Trimming stripped 0 bases from V and 3 bases from J, with 7 bases between. CDR3: CASSLEPGYEQYF. The covered CDR3 bases are TGCGCCAGCAGCTTGGAACCCGGCTACGAG.

The table lists this clone with many counts. The CDR3 end falls 3 residues outside the read, so it is completed with the germline J gene. The chain has TRBV7-6 and TRBJ1-4, with TRBD1 as a possible D gene (5 bases). Trimming pared 1 base from V and 8 bases from J, leaving 14 bases between. Germline loops: CDR1 SGHVS, CDR2 FNYEAQ. CDR3 length equals 15 residues. Partial CDR3 DNA: TGTGCCAGCAGCTTAGGGCGGACATTGGAAGAAAAA. As protein: CASSLGRTLEEK. In full, the CDR3 reads CASSLGRTLEEKLFF. The variable domain in full, completed from reference TRBV7-6 and TRBJ1-4, reads GAGVSQSPRYKVTKRGQDVALRCDPISGHVSLYWYRQALGQGPEFLTYFNYEAQQDKSGLPNDRFSAERPEGSISTLTIQRTEQRDSAMYRCASSLGRTLEEKLFFGSGTQLSVL.

Concerning this clone: The read gets to within 3 residues of the CDR3 end, and the germline J gene fills in the rest. V and J are TRBV7-3 and TRBJ1-2; D gene uncertain. Looked up from germline, CDR1 is SGHTA and CDR2 is FQGTGA. CDR3 size: 15 residues. The sequenced part of the CDR3 DNA is TGTGCCAGCAGCCCGCTCTCGACTAGTGGAAGTGAC. Encoded protein: CASSPLSTSGSD. The CDR3 in its entirety is CASSPLSTSGSDYTF.

This clone has a handful of counts. The CDR3 goes on 3 residues after the read ends, and that part is filled in from the germline J gene. This sequence joins TRBV20-1 and TRBJ2-7; 7 nucleotides line up with TRBD2. V lost 5 bases and J lost 6; bases outside the gene matches: 10. This CDR3 contains 13 residues. Germline V gene lookup returns CDR1 DFQATT and CDR2 SNEGSKA (reference sequence). CDR3 loop: CSAPGGSVGEQYF. Incomplete CDR3 DNA: TGCAGTGCTCCGGGCGGGAGTGTCGGCGAG.

This clone was observed many times. CDR3 protein: CSARTTNGYTF. The DNA read from the CDR3 is TGCAGTGCTAGAACCACTAATGGC. The chain carries TRBV20-1 and TRBJ1-2, with D unclear. The read halts 3 residues ahead of the CDR3 end, with the missing end drawn from the germline J gene. CDR3 length: 11 residues. The germline gives CDR1 DFQATT, CDR2 SNEGSKA (reference sequence). V was clipped by 2 bases and J by 6 bases, with 7 bases between them.

This clone was counted ten times or more. Read coverage stops 3 residues before the CDR3 terminus; the germline J gene supplies the remainder. This chain joins TRBV20-1 and TRBJ2-3, with 7 bases that match TRBD2. Per the germline V gene, CDR1 is DFQATT and CDR2 is SNEGSKA (reference sequence). V was pared by 3 bases and J by 4 bases, with 13 bases of the junction left unmatched. The CDR3 runs 16 residues. This CDR3 reads CSARLAGARIPDTQYF. The DNA read from the CDR3 is TGCAGTGCTAGGTTGGCGGGAGCCAGGATTCCAGATACG.

This clone was seen ten or more times. The CDR3 extends 3 residues past the end of the read, so its final part is completed from the germline J gene. The rearrangement uses TRBV19 and TRBJ1-1, with D possibly TRBD1 on 5 matching bases. Deletions cut 3 bases from V and 3 bases from J, with 20 bases between. Germline lookup yields CDR1 LNHDA and CDR2 SQIVND (reference sequence). The CDR3 sequence is 17 residues long. The CDR3 sequence is CASSILVIGGMHTEAFF. The part of the CDR3 DNA that was read is TGTGCCAGTAGTATTTTGGTCATCGGGGGAATGCACACTGAA.

This clone appeared many times. The DNA read from the CDR3 is TGTGCCAGCTCACAGGCGGGACAGGGCGACTATGGC. As protein: CASSQAGQGDYG. The full CDR3 protein reads CASSQAGQGDYGYTF. The chain employs TRBV18 and TRBJ1-2, with 9 positions matching TRBD1. The DNA ends 3 residues before the CDR3 does, and the rest of the CDR3 is filled in from the germline J gene. The junction had 6 bases not matched to a gene; V was cut back by 4 bases and J by 3 bases. Germline V gives CDR1 KGHSH, CDR2 LQKENI. The CDR3 has 15 residues.

This clone has at least ten counts. The read falls 3 residues short of the CDR3 end, and the missing part is taken from the germline J gene. This chain joins TRBV20-1 and TRBJ2-4, with 9 bases lining up with TRBD2. Losses at the gene ends were 4 bases for V and 6 bases for J; bases not matched to a gene: 7. This CDR3 has 14 amino acids. Germline V gene sequence: CDR1 DFQATT, CDR2 SNEGSKA (reference sequence). The sequenced CDR3 bases are TGCAGTGCTATGGGGGCGGGAGGGGGAAACATT. Translation: CSAMGAGGGNI. The whole CDR3 reads CSAMGAGGGNIQYF.

About this clone: The CDR3 extends 3 residues past the end of the read, so its final part is completed from the germline J gene. The rearrangement joins TRBV7-9 to TRBJ2-3, with 10 bases aligning to TRBD1. This CDR3 region has 15 residues. CDR1 and CDR2 (germline): SEHNR, FQNEAQ (reference sequence). V trimming: 3 bases; J trimming: 4 bases; junction bases outside the gene matches: 4. The sequenced part of the CDR3 DNA is TGTGCCAGCAGCTTGGGGACAGGGGCGGCAGATACG. This translates into CASSLGTGAADT. The whole CDR3 sequence is CASSLGTGAADTQYF.

This clone was seen repeatedly, ten times or more. The missing CDR3 end, 3 residues past where the read stops, is filled in from the germline J gene. The chain couples TRBV6-2 or TRBV6-3 to TRBJ1-5; D is uncertain. Germline V lookup: CDR1 MNHEY, CDR2 SVGEGT. V was cut by 8 bases and J by 0 bases, with 14 bases left in between. The length of the CDR3 is 15 residues. The DNA read from the CDR3 is TGTGCCAGCGGTACTTCACCGGTTAGCAATCAGCCC. Translating gives CASGTSPVSNQP. From start to end, the CDR3 is CASGTSPVSNQPQHF.

The table lists this clone with a few counts. The CDR3 goes on 3 residues after the read ends, and that part is filled in from the germline J gene. V and J are TRBV18 and TRBJ2-3, with D possibly being TRBD1 (6 bases). Per the germline V gene, CDR1 is KGHSH and CDR2 is LQKENI. This CDR3 comprises 15 residues. CDR3 region: CASSPDLQGQETQYF. Incomplete CDR3 DNA: TGTGCCAGCTCCCCTGACTTACAGGGACAAGAGACG. The variable domain in full, completed from reference TRBV18 and TRBJ2-3, reads NAGVMQNPRHLVRRRGQEARLRCSPMKGHSHVYWYRQLPEEGLKFMVYLQKENIIDESGMPKERFSAEFPKEGPSILRIQQVVRGDSAAYFCASSPDLQGQETQYFGPGTRLTVL.

This clone was found many times. Sequencing ends 3 residues short of the CDR3 end; the germline J gene provides the rest. The chain couples TRBV30 to TRBJ1-6, with TRBD1 matching 9 bases. The V and J ends lost 2 bases and 4 bases, in that order; junction bases with no gene match: 6. Germline CDR1 GTSNPN, CDR2 SVGIG (reference sequence). The CDR3 length is 16 residues. CDR3 loop: CAWSPGTGWYNSPLHF. Incomplete CDR3 DNA: TGTGCCTGGAGTCCCGGGACAGGGTGGTATAATTCACCC.

This clone was seen at least ten times. Read sequence stops 3 residues before the CDR3 end, and the germline J gene provides the missing end. This chain links TRBV29-1 with TRBJ2-7, with 7 bases identical to TRBD2. The ends lost 7 bases at V and 3 bases at J; junction bases unmatched: 9. The V gene's germline CDR1 is SQVTM and CDR2 ANQGSEA. The CDR3 has 13 residues. The CDR3 loop reads CSARGVTVYEQYF. The covered CDR3 bases are TGCAGCGCCCGGGGGGTTACAGTCTACGAG.

Details on this clone: Read data end 3 residues before the CDR3 end; the end is taken from the germline J gene. This chain uses TRBV18 with TRBJ2-7; TRBD1 matches 12 bases. There are 15 residues in the CDR3. J lost 5 bases, V lost 6 bases, and 8 bases had no gene match. Looked up from germline, CDR1 is KGHSH and CDR2 is LQKENI. Incomplete CDR3 DNA: TGTGCCAGCTCGAACACCGGGACAGGGGGCGACGAG. The encoded protein is CASSNTGTGGDE. The entire CDR3 protein is CASSNTGTGGDEQYF.

This clone was found many times. The CDR3 extends 3 residues past the end of the read, so its final part is completed from the germline J gene. The chain employs TRBV14 and TRBJ2-1, with 8 bases lining up with TRBD2. CDR3 size: 15 residues. Germline assignment: CDR1 SGHDN and CDR2 FVKESK. J was trimmed by 9 bases and V by 5 bases; bases with no gene match: 12. Incomplete CDR3 DNA: TGTGCCAGCAGCGTCCCGAGCGGGGGTATAGGTGAG. Translating it yields CASSVPSGGIGE. The CDR3 reads in full as CASSVPSGGIGEQFF.

This clone has a count of ten or more. The DNA read from the CDR3 is TGTGCCAACCGGGACAGGGGGACCGGGGAG. Residues: CANRDRGTGE. The whole CDR3 reads CANRDRGTGELFF. The V and J genes are TRBV10-3 and TRBJ2-2; 11 bases match TRBD1. Read sequence stops 3 residues before the CDR3 end, and the germline J gene provides the missing end. Germline CDR1 is ENHRY and CDR2 is SYGVKD. Trimming took 10 bases from V and 5 from J; bases not matched to a gene: 3. CDR3 size: 13 residues.

In this sample, this clone turned up many times. Read coverage stops 3 residues before the CDR3 terminus; the germline J gene supplies the remainder. The V gene is TRBV12-3 or TRBV12-4, the J gene TRBJ1-4; D gene ambiguous. V dropped 6 bases and J dropped 8 bases, with 16 bases sitting between them. The CDR3 consists of 14 residues. CDR3 protein: CASSPSGGNEKLFF. The DNA read from the CDR3 is TGTGCCAGCAGCCCCTCGGGCGGGAACGAAAAA.

The sample holds many counts of this clone. The CDR3 end falls 3 residues outside the read, so it is completed with the germline J gene. The V call is TRBV19, the J call TRBJ1-2, with D hard to call. Germline assignment: CDR1 LNHDA and CDR2 SQIVND (reference sequence). This CDR3 comprises 15 residues. V was cut by 5 bases and J by 0 bases, with 13 bases left in between. The DNA read from the CDR3 is TGTGCCAGTAGTTTTGCAGACACCTCTAACTATGGC. This sequence encodes CASSFADTSNYG. In full, the CDR3 is CASSFADTSNYGYTF.

This clone has ten or more counts. The read terminates 3 residues ahead of where the CDR3 ends, so the germline J gene completes it. The chain is built from TRBV19 and TRBJ1-4; TRBD1 might be the D (6 bases). CDR3 length: 14 residues. The V end lost 5 bases, the J end lost 8 bases, and 15 bases lay between the germline ends. The germline V gene has CDR1 LNHDA and CDR2 SQIVND (reference sequence). CDR3 bases read: TGTGCCAGTAGTTCTAGGACAGCTTGGGAAAAA. Translation gives CASSSRTAWEK. The full CDR3 protein is CASSSRTAWEKLFF.

This clone was seen at least ten times. The CDR3 end lies 3 residues beyond the end of the read and is filled in from the germline J gene. The V gene is TRBV7-9, the J gene TRBJ1-2; possibly TRBD1 for D (5 bases). This CDR3 is 13 amino acids long. Germline values: CDR1 SEHNR, CDR2 FQNEAQ (reference sequence). V was cut by 1 base and J by 5 bases, with 8 bases left in between. The sequenced CDR3 bases are TGTGCCAGCAGCTTAGTCTCAGGGTATGGC. Translated: CASSLVSGYG. The full CDR3 protein is CASSLVSGYGYTF.

This clone has ten or more counts. Read data end 3 residues before the CDR3 end; the end is taken from the germline J gene. V usage is TRBV2 and J usage is TRBJ1-2, with a possible D match to TRBD1 (6 bases). From germline, CDR1 is SNHLY and CDR2 FYNNEI. The CDR3 covers 14 residues. Trimming left V 5 bases short and J 6 bases short, with 16 bases between. The CDR3 protein is CASSRWGGADGYTF. The sequenced part of the CDR3 DNA is TGTGCCAGCAGTCGCTGGGGGGGGGCGGATGGC.

This clone has ten or more counts. The observed sequence ends 3 residues before the CDR3 terminus, with the missing tail filled in from the germline J gene. This chain connects TRBV7-2 to TRBJ2-5; the D gene is possibly TRBD2 (6 bases). The CDR3 has 15 amino acids. In germline, CDR1 is SGHTA, CDR2 FQGNSA. The V and J ends lost 0 bases and 4 bases respectively, with 12 bases between them. CDR3 in amino acids: CASSLAQTGGETQYF. The covered CDR3 bases are TGTGCCAGCAGCTTAGCTCAGACCGGGGGAGAGACC.

This clone was found a few times. The read comes to an end 3 residues before the CDR3 does, leaving the germline J gene to fill in the end. The chain uses TRBV7-6 and TRBJ2-2; TRBD1 matches at 12 bases. The germline CDR1 and CDR2 sequences are SGHVS and FNYEAQ. The CDR3 runs 18 residues. The CDR3 is CASSLVEGGTGGNEKLFF. The sequenced part of the CDR3 DNA is TGTGCCAGCAGCTTAGTAGAAGGGGGGACAGGGGGCAATGAAAAG. Supplemented by reference TRBV7-6 and TRBJ2-2, the full variable domain reads GAGVSQSPRYKVTKRGQDVALRCDPISGHVSLYWYRQALGQGPEFLTYFNYEAQQDKSGLPNDRFSAERPEGSISTLTIQRTEQRDSAMYRCASSLVEGGTGGNEKLFFGEGSRLTVL.